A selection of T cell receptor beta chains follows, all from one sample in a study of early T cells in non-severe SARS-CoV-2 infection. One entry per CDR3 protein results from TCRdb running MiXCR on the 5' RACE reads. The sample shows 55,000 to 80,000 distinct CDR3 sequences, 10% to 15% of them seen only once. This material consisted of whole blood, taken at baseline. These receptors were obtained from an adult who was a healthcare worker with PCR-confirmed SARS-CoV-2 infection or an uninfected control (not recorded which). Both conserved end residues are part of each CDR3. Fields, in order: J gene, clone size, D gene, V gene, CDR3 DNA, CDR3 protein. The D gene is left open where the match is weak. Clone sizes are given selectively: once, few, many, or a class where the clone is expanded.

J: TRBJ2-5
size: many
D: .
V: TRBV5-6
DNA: TGTGCCAGCAGCCCCCTCTCGACGCAGGGACACATCAAAGAGACCCAGTACTTC
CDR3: CASSPLSTQGHIKETQYF

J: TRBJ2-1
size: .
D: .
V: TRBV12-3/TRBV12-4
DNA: TGTGCCAGCACCTACTCCCTAGAGAATGAGCAGTTCTTC
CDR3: CASTYSLENEQFF

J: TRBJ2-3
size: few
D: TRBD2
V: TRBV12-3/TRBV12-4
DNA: TGTGCCAGCAGCCACCCGCGGGGGAGGGGCAGGGATACGCAGTATTTT
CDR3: CASSHPRGRGRDTQYF

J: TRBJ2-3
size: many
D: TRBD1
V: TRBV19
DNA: TGTGCCAGTAGTATAGATGGGACAGGGGTATCAGATACGCAGTATTTT
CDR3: CASSIDGTGVSDTQYF

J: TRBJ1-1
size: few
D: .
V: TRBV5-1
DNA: TGCGCCAGCAGCCCAATGGGGGTGAGTGAAGCTTTCTTT
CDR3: CASSPMGVSEAFF

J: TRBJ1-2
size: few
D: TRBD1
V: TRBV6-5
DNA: TGTGCCAGCAGTTTCGGGGACAGGGTTGGCTACACCTTC
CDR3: CASSFGDRVGYTF

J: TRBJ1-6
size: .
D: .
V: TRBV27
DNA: TGTGCCAGCAGTTTGAACTCAGGGGCTAGTTCACCCCTCCACTTT
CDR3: CASSLNSGASSPLHF

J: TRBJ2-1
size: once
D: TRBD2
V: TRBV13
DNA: TGTGCCGGCAGCTTAGCGGGAGGGCCCTACAATGAGCAGTTCTTC
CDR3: CAGSLAGGPYNEQFF

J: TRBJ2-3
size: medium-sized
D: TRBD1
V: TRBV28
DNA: TGTGCCAGCAGCCCCCACCGGACAGGGTGGGATACGCAGTATTTT
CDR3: CASSPHRTGWDTQYF

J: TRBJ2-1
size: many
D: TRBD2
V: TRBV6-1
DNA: TGTGCCAGCAGTGAAAGACTAGCGGGACCCCCCAGGGATGAGCAGTTCTTC
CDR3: CASSERLAGPPRDEQFF

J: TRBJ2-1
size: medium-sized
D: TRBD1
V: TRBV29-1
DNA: TGCAGCGTCCGAAGACAGGGTCCAACCAATGAGCAGTTCTTC
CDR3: CSVRRQGPTNEQFF

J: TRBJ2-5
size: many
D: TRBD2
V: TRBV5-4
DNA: TGTGCCAGCAGCCCTCCGGGACTAGCGGGGGGCGCGAGTATCTTCGGAGAGACCCAGTACTTC
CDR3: CASSPPGLAGGASIFGETQYF

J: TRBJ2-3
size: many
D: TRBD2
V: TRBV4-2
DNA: TGTGCCAGCAGCCAAGATAGCGGGGGTGGGGCAGATACGCAGTATTTT
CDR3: CASSQDSGGGADTQYF

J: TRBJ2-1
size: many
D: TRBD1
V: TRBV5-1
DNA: TGCGCCAGCAGCATCCGGGACAGGGGGTTTGGGAATGAGCAGTTCTTC
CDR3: CASSIRDRGFGNEQFF

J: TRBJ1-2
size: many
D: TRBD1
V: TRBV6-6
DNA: TGTGCCAGCAGCCCACTCCCCGGACAGGGGCCCTATGGCTACACCTTC
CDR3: CASSPLPGQGPYGYTF

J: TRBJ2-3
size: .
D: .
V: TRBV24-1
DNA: TGTGCCACCAGAGTACACAAAAAACACGCAGATACGCAGTATTTT
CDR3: CATRVHKKHADTQYF

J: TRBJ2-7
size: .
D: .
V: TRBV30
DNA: TGTGCCTGGGGACAGTCCGACGAGCAGTACTTC
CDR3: CAWGQSDEQYF

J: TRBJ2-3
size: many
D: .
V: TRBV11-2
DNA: TGTGCCAGCAGCACCGTGGGGGCGGGGGCCTCAAGGGATACGCAGTATTTT
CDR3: CASSTVGAGASRDTQYF

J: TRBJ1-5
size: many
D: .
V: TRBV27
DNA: TGTGCCAGCAGTTTGGGCGCGGGCATGGGCCAGCCCCAGCATTTT
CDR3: CASSLGAGMGQPQHF

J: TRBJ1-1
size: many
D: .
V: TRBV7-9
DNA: TGTGCCAGCAGCTCCCCGAAGACTGAAGCTTTCTTT
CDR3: CASSSPKTEAFF

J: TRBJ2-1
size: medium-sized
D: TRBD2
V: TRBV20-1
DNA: TGCAGTGCTAGTCGTGGACTAGCGGACAATGAGCAGTTCTTC
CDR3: CSASRGLADNEQFF

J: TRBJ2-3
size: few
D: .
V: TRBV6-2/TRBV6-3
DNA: TGTGCCAGCAGATACAGGGTGGAGACAGATACGCAGTATTTT
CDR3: CASRYRVETDTQYF

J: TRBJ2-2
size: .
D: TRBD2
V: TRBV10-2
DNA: TGCGCCAGCAGGGGAGGGTTTAGCGGGAGAAAGGCCGGGGAGCTGTTTTTT
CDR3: CASRGGFSGRKAGELFF

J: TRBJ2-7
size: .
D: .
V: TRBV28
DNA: TGTGCCAGCAGTTTTAACGGAGACTCCTACGAGCAGTACTTC
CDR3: CASSFNGDSYEQYF

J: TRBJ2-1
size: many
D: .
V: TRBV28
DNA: TGTGCCAGCAGTCTCGTAGGGAGAGAGCAGTTCTTC
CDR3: CASSLVGREQFF

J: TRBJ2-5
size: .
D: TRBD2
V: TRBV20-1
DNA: TGCAGTGCTAGAACTAGCGGGGTAGGGGCCCAGTACTTC
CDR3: CSARTSGVGAQYF

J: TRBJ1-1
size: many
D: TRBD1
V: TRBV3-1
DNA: TGTGCCAGCAGCCAAGCCGACAGGGGGCCTGAAGCTTTCTTT
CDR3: CASSQADRGPEAFF

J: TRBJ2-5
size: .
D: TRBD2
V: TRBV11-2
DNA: TGTGCCAGCAGCTTAAGACTAGCGGGGGGCCTCGAAGAGACCCAGTACTTC
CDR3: CASSLRLAGGLEETQYF

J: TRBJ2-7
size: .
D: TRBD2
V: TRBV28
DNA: TGTGCCAGCAGTTCCCTACTAGCGATCACCTACGAGCAGTACTTC
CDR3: CASSSLLAITYEQYF

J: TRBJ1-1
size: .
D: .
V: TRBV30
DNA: TGTGCCTGGTTCTCCCGCAGGGCTGACACTGAAGCTTTCTTT
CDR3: CAWFSRRADTEAFF

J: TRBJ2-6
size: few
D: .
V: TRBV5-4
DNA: TGTGCCAGCAGCTCCGGGGGGCCTGGGGCCAACGTCCTGACTTTC
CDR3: CASSSGGPGANVLTF

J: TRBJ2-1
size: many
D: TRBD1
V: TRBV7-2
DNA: TGTGCCAGCAGCGCCGGCCCGACAGGGAGTTACAATGAGCAGTTCTTC
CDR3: CASSAGPTGSYNEQFF

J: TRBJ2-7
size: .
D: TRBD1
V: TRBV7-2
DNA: TGTGCCAGCAGCCCACGCGCCCCCGGGACAGGGAGCGAGCAGTACTTC
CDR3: CASSPRAPGTGSEQYF

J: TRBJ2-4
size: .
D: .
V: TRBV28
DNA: TGTGCCAGCAGGCTCATACAGCAAAACATTCAGTACTTC
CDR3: CASRLIQQNIQYF

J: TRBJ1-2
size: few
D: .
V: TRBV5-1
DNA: TGCGCCAGCAGTCGGCTATTACCTCACTATGGCTACACCTTC
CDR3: CASSRLLPHYGYTF

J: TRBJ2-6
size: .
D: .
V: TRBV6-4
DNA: TGTGCCAGCAGTGACACGACTACAGACTCTGGGGCCAACGTCCTGACTTTC
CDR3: CASSDTTTDSGANVLTF

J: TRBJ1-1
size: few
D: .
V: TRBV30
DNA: TGTGCCTGGAACACACTCATGAACACTGAAGCTTTCTTT
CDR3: CAWNTLMNTEAFF

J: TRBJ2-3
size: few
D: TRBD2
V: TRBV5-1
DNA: TGCGCCAGCAGCTTGAGGCTAGCGGGGGCTGGGGATACGCAGTATTTT
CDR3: CASSLRLAGAGDTQYF

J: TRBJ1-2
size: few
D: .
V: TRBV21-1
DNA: TGTGCCAGCAGCAAAACCATGGGTTTCGTTCGGGCTAACTATGGCTACACCTTC
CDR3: CASSKTMGFVRANYGYTF

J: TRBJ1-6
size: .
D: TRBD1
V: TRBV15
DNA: TGTGCCACCAGCAGAGATCCCGACAGGGGGGGTTCACCCCTCCACTTT
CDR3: CATSRDPDRGGSPLHF

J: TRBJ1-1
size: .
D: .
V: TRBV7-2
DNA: TGTGCCAGCAGCTTTACCTTACCCTCAAACACTGAAGCTTTCTTT
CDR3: CASSFTLPSNTEAFF

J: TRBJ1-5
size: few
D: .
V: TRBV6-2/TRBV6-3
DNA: TGTGCCAGCAGTTGGGGTGGCAATCAGCCCCAGCATTTT
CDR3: CASSWGGNQPQHF

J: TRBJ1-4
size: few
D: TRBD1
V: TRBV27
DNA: TGTGCCAGCAGTTACAGGGGATCCGGTTGGGAAAAACTGTTTTTT
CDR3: CASSYRGSGWEKLFF

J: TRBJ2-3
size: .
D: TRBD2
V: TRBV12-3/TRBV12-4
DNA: TGTGCCAGCAGTCATCGCAGGGGACTAGCGGGGGCAGATACGCAGTATTTT
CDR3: CASSHRRGLAGADTQYF

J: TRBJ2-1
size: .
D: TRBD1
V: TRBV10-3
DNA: TGTGCCATCGCGACAGGGGAGTCCTACAATGAGCAGTTCTTC
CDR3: CAIATGESYNEQFF

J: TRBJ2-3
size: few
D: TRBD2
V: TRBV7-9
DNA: TGTGCCAGCAGCTTGCGACTAGCGGGGAATACAGATACGCAGTATTTT
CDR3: CASSLRLAGNTDTQYF

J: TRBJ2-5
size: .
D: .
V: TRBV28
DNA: TGTGCCAGCAGTCAAAGAGGACAGCAAGAGACCCAGTACTTC
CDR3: CASSQRGQQETQYF

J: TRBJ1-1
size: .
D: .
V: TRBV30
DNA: TGTGCCTGGAGTAAGGCAAGTAGCACTGAAGCTTTCTTT
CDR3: CAWSKASSTEAFF

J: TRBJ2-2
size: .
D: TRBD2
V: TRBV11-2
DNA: TGTGCCAGCAGCTTAGGAGGCGGGGGTTCGAACACCGGGGAGCTGTTTTTT
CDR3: CASSLGGGGSNTGELFF

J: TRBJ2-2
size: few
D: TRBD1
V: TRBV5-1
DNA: TGCGCCAGCAGCTTACAGGGGGCTGCCGGGGAGCTGTTTTTT
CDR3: CASSLQGAAGELFF

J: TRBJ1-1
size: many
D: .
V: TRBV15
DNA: TGTGCCACCAGCAGAGAAGGGAAGAACACTGAAGCTTTCTTT
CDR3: CATSREGKNTEAFF

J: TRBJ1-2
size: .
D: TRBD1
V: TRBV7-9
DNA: TGTGCCAGCAGCTTAGTTCTGGACAGGAGCTATGGCTACACCTTC
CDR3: CASSLVLDRSYGYTF

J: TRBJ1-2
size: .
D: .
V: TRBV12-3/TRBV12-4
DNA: TGTGCCAGCAGCCCTAGAATCGGACAGTCTCACTATGGCTACACCTTC
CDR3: CASSPRIGQSHYGYTF

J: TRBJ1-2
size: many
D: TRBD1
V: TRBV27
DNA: TGTGCCAGCAGCCGACGACAGGGAATGAGCTATGGCTACACCTTC
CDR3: CASSRRQGMSYGYTF

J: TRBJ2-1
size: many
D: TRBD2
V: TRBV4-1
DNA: TGCGCCAGCAGCCAAGGGGACGGGAGGGCCAAAAGGGATGAGCAGTTCTTC
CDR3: CASSQGDGRAKRDEQFF

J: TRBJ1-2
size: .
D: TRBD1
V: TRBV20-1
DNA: TGCAGTGCTAGTAGGCCGGGGACAGGCCCGTTCTATGGCTACACCTTC
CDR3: CSASRPGTGPFYGYTF

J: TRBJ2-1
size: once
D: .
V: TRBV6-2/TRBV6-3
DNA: TGTGCCAGCAGTTACACAGGGAATACCAACAATGAGCAGTTCTTC
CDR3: CASSYTGNTNNEQFF